A selection of T cell receptor beta chains follows, all from one sample in a study of cytotoxic CD8 clonotypes in ibrutinib-treated CLL. Sequencing was performed with immunoSEQ multiplex PCR; in TCRdb, only in-frame clones are kept and a portion is missing. The sample shows 50,000 to 65,000 clones, around 52% of them seen only once. The material sequenced was PBMCs, taken after 12 months of ibrutinib treatment. These receptors were taken from a human donor with chronic lymphocytic leukemia. Each CDR3 is given with its conserved first and last residue. The order of the fields is CDR3 length, V gene, J gene, clone size, D gene, CDR3 DNA, CDR3 protein. D genes are given only for firm matches. Rows give clone size only sometimes, using once, few, many, or a class for an expanded clone.

CDR3 length: 16; V gene: TRBV5-6; J gene: TRBJ2-3; clone size: NA; D gene: TRBD2; CDR3 DNA: TGTGCCAGCAGCTTCGGGACTAGCAGACTCACAGATACGCAGTATTTT; CDR3 protein: CASSFGTSRLTDTQYF
CDR3 length: 14; V gene: TRBV6-1; J gene: TRBJ1-5; clone size: NA; D gene: NA; CDR3 DNA: TGTGCCAGCAGACCCCCTGGAAGCAATCAGCCCCAGCATTTT; CDR3 protein: CASRPPGSNQPQHF
CDR3 length: 18; V gene: TRBV9; J gene: TRBJ2-2; clone size: once; D gene: NA; CDR3 DNA: TGTGCCAGCAGCGTTTATTGGCGGGTGGAGAGAGGCACCGGGGAGCTGTTTTTT; CDR3 protein: CASSVYWRVERGTGELFF
CDR3 length: 13; V gene: TRBV30; J gene: TRBJ2-7; clone size: NA; D gene: NA; CDR3 DNA: TGTGCCTGGAGTGTAACCCAGAGCTACGAGCAGTACTTC; CDR3 protein: CAWSVTQSYEQYF
CDR3 length: 16; V gene: TRBV2; J gene: TRBJ2-1; clone size: NA; D gene: TRBD2; CDR3 DNA: TGTGCCAGCAATCCCTCAGGGGCGGGAGGGCCCAATGAGCAGTTCTTC; CDR3 protein: CASNPSGAGGPNEQFF
CDR3 length: 15; V gene: TRBV5-6; J gene: TRBJ2-1; clone size: few; D gene: TRBD2; CDR3 DNA: TGTGCCAGCAGCCTTGGGACTAGCGGTCACAATGAGCAGTTCTTC; CDR3 protein: CASSLGTSGHNEQFF
CDR3 length: 15; V gene: TRBV5-1; J gene: TRBJ1-1; clone size: NA; D gene: TRBD1; CDR3 DNA: TGCGCCAGCAGCTTGGGGACAGGGGGGAACACTGAAGCTTTCTTT; CDR3 protein: CASSLGTGGNTEAFF
CDR3 length: 12; V gene: TRBV28; J gene: TRBJ2-2; clone size: few; D gene: NA; CDR3 DNA: TGTGCCAGCAAACTGAACACCGGGGAGCTGTTTTTT; CDR3 protein: CASKLNTGELFF
CDR3 length: 13; V gene: TRBV6-1; J gene: TRBJ1-5; clone size: few; D gene: NA; CDR3 DNA: TGTGCCAGCAGTGCGGGGGATCATCAGCCCCAGCATTTT; CDR3 protein: CASSAGDHQPQHF
CDR3 length: 14; V gene: TRBV7-2; J gene: TRBJ1-2; clone size: NA; D gene: NA; CDR3 DNA: TGTGCCAGCAGCTTAGCGGGGGCGGGGGTTGGCTACACCTTC; CDR3 protein: CASSLAGAGVGYTF
CDR3 length: 13; V gene: TRBV28; J gene: TRBJ1-2; clone size: NA; D gene: NA; CDR3 DNA: TGTGCCAGCAGTCTGACAGGTTCCTATGGCTACACCTTC; CDR3 protein: CASSLTGSYGYTF